The 18 T cell receptor beta chains presented below share a single source sample, sequenced in a study of blood T cells in healthy people across ages. Primed by a sample-barcoded 5' primer and a J-beta primer mix, a second PCR proceeded for roughly 6 to 12 cycles. TCRdb ran MiXCR on the 5' RACE reads and lists one entry per CDR3 protein. The sample holds about 780,000 distinct CDR3 sequences, 46% seen once. Sequenced material: blood. These receptors were collected from an elderly man in good health.

This sequence joins TRBV12-3 or TRBV12-4 and TRBJ2-3, with unresolved D. V shed 6 bases and J shed 1 base, with 14 bases lying between them. The CDR3 runs to 15 residues. CDR3 amino acids: CASSDGPLGTDTQYF. The DNA for the CDR3 is TGTGCCAGCAGCGATGGCCCGCTGGGCACAGATACGCAGTATTTT.

The V gene is TRBV6-5, the J gene TRBJ2-1; 12 nucleotides line up with TRBD2. The germline CDR1 and CDR2 sequences are MNHEY and SVGAGI. The CDR3 has 18 residues. V shed 4 bases and J 7 bases; nucleotides not matched to a gene: 14. CDR3 sequence: CASSSGTSGSIFVNEQFF. CDR3 coding DNA: TGTGCCAGCAGTTCCGGGACTAGCGGGTCTATTTTCGTTAATGAGCAGTTCTTC.

This clonotype was detected many times. This chain joins TRBV29-1 and TRBJ2-1; 8 bases agree with TRBD2. V shed 4 bases, J shed 4 bases, and the junction held 3 bases outside the gene matches. This CDR3 comprises 13 residues. Germline-derived CDR1 and CDR2 are SQVTM and ANQGSEA. CDR3 loop: CSVGTSGYNEQFF. The CDR3 bases are TGCAGCGTTGGAACTAGCGGTTACAATGAGCAGTTCTTC.

The chain employs TRBV28 and TRBJ2-1, with 8 bases lining up with TRBD2. This CDR3 contains 17 residues. Germline lookup yields CDR1 MDHEN and CDR2 SYDVKM. The V segment lost 3 bases and the J segment 4 bases; nucleotides outside the gene matches: 11. This chain's CDR3 is CASSLGGTSGGYNEQFF. Written as DNA, the CDR3 is TGTGCCAGCAGTTTGGGGGGAACTAGCGGAGGTTACAATGAGCAGTTCTTC.

The chain recombines TRBV7-2 with TRBJ2-7; 11 nucleotides align to TRBD2. The CDR3 consists of 18 residues. With V trimmed by 1 base and J by 7 bases, 15 bases remained unmatched. Per germline, CDR1 SGHTA and CDR2 FQGNSA. Written as DNA, the CDR3 is TGTGCCAGCAGCTTAGAGCGGGCCGGGACTAGCGGTTACAATGAGCAGTACTTC. Its protein product is CASSLERAGTSGYNEQYF.

The rearrangement uses TRBV4-2 and TRBJ1-2; a possible D gene is TRBD1 (6 bases). This CDR3 contains 14 residues. The germline V gene encodes CDR1 LGHNA and CDR2 YNFKEQ. V lost 0 bases, J lost 6 bases, and 11 bases lay in between. The CDR3 loop is CASSQDQGQNGYTF. As DNA, the CDR3 is TGTGCCAGCAGCCAAGATCAAGGACAGAATGGCTACACCTTC.

The V gene is TRBV29-1, the J gene TRBJ2-3; D ambiguous. The CDR3 totals 12 residues. Germline V gives CDR1 SQVTM, CDR2 ANQGSEA. V was cut by 3 bases and J by 1 base, with 5 bases left in between. The CDR3 bases are TGCAGCGTTGATTTGGGCACAGATACGCAGTATTTT. Its translation: CSVDLGTDTQYF.

The chain has TRBV5-1 and TRBJ2-2, with 13 bases fitting TRBD2. Per the germline V gene, CDR1 is SGHRS and CDR2 is YFSETQ. J was trimmed by 6 bases and V by 5 bases; bases with no gene match: 10. This CDR3 region has 17 residues. The CDR3 DNA follows: TGCGCCAGCAGACCCGGGACTAGCGGGACTACCCCCGGGGAGCTGTTTTTT. Its translation is CASRPGTSGTTPGELFF.

This clonotype was recorded once. V and J are TRBV29-1 and TRBJ2-7; D is tentatively TRBD1 or TRBD2 (7 bases each). V shed 5 bases and J shed 7 bases, with 15 bases lying between them. The CDR3 is 12 amino acids. The germline V gene has CDR1 SQVTM and CDR2 ANQGSEA. The CDR3 reads CSVLTQGGEQYF. CDR3 nucleotides: TGCAGCGTTCTGACCCAGGGGGGGGAGCAGTACTTC.

This clonotype turned up a few times. The chain employs TRBV13 and TRBJ1-2; 9 positions match TRBD1. Germline V CDR1 and CDR2: PRHDT, FYEKMQ (reference sequence). With V trimmed by 5 bases and J by 4 bases, 5 bases remained unmatched. This CDR3 contains 14 residues. The CDR3, as DNA: TGTGCCAGCAGCCCGGACAGGGGTACCTATGGCTACACCTTC. It translates to CASSPDRGTYGYTF. Full variable domain (outside the CDR3, taken from reference TRBV13 and TRBJ1-2): AAGVIQSPRHLIKEKRETATLKCYPIPRHDTVYWYQQGPGQDPQFLISFYEKMQSDKGSIPDRFSAQQFSDYHSELNMSSLELGDSALYFCASSPDRGTYGYTFGSGTRLTVV.

This chain connects TRBV12-3 or TRBV12-4 to TRBJ1-1; unclear D gene. V was clipped by 1 base and J by 8 bases, with 14 bases between them. The CDR3 runs 14 residues. CDR3 amino acids: CASSLGAVGGEAFF. The CDR3 DNA sequence: TGTGCCAGCAGTTTAGGGGCGGTGGGAGGAGAAGCTTTCTTT.

Concerning this clonotype itself: Being one base from a much bigger clone, this may be a read error. The chain links TRBV20-1 to TRBJ2-3; D possibly matches TRBD1 or TRBD2 (5 bases each). CDR1 and CDR2 from the germline V gene are DFQATT and SNEGSKA (reference sequence). The CDR3 has 14 amino acids. The CDR3 sequence is CSAIPGRYTDAQYF. The CDR3 DNA reads as TGCAGTGCTATCCCGGGACGGTACACAGATGCGCAGTATTTT.

In regard to this clonotype: Since no conserved phenylalanine or tryptophan closes the CDR3, a read error is the likely cause. The V and J genes are TRBV5-1 and TRBJ2-3; D remains ambiguous. Trimming removed 3 bases from V and 2 bases from J, with 10 bases in between. The CDR3 runs to 14 residues. Germline CDR1 is SGHRS and CDR2 is YFSETQ. The chain's CDR3 is CASSSTPTTDTQYS. CDR3 DNA sequence: TGCGCCAGCAGCTCGACACCAACCACAGATACGCAGTATTCT.

Remarks on this clonotype: Mismatch with germline at one junction end may stem from a read error. The V gene is TRBV7-2, the J gene TRBJ1-6, with unresolved D. Per the germline V gene, CDR1 is SGHTA and CDR2 is FQGNSA. The length of the CDR3 is 19 residues. The CDR3 protein is CGSSLDPLGLSSYNSPLHF. CDR3 sequence (DNA): TGTGGCAGCAGCTTAGATCCCTTGGGTCTAAGCTCCTATAATTCACCCCTCCACTTT. Full variable domain (rest looked up from reference TRBV7-2 and TRBJ1-6): GAGVSQSPSNKVTEKGKDVELRCDPISGHTALYWYRQSLGQGLEFLIYFQGNSAPDKSGLPSDRFSAERTGGSVSTLTIQRTQQEDSAVYLCGSSLDPLGLSSYNSPLHFGNGTRLTVT.

The CDR3 loop reads CASSLARVGETQYF. In nucleotides, the CDR3 is TGTGCCAGCAGCTTAGCCAGGGTCGGGGAGACCCAGTACTTC. The V call is TRBV7-8, the J call TRBJ2-5, with a weak D call TRBD1 (5 bases). CDR3 length equals 14 residues. The germline V and J ends were trimmed by 0 bases and 5 bases, with 10 bases remaining between them. Germline loops: CDR1 SGHVS, CDR2 FQNEAQ. The full variable domain, in which reference TRBV7-8 and TRBJ2-5 provide the parts outside the CDR3, is GAGVSQSPRYKVAKRGQDVALRCDPISGHVSLFWYQQALGQGPEFLTYFQNEAQLDKSGLPSDRFFAERPEGSVSTLKIQRTQQEDSAVYLCASSLARVGETQYFGPGTRLLVL.

To note about this clonotype: A read error is possible here, since a much larger clone lies one base away. The rearrangement links TRBV29-1 to TRBJ2-5; D is undetermined. Between the trimmed V and J ends, which lost 7 bases and 0 bases, there was a span of 3 bases. Germline V lookup: CDR1 SQVTM, CDR2 ANQGSEA. The CDR3 length is 10 residues. This CDR3 is CSADQETQYF. The CDR3 region has the DNA TGCAGCGCCGACCAAGAGACCCAGTACTTC.

V and J are TRBV6-6 and TRBJ2-1, with D possibly called TRBD1 or TRBD2 (5 bases each). The CDR3 totals 14 residues. The V gene's germline CDR1 is MNHNY and CDR2 SVGAGI (reference sequence). Trimming pared 6 bases from V and 4 bases from J, leaving 13 bases between. CDR3 DNA sequence: TGTGCCAGCAGGGTAGGGACGGTTTACAATGAGCAGTTCTTC. Translating gives CASRVGTVYNEQFF.

The rearrangement links TRBV11-2 to TRBJ2-1, with TRBD2 identical over 11 bases. The J call may be mistaken, given a closer DNA end match to TRBJ2-7. The CDR3 covers 16 residues. Germline CDR1 SGHAT, CDR2 FQNNGV. CDR3 sequence: CASSPTLAGGYNEQYF. CDR3 in DNA: TGTGCCAGCAGCCCGACTCTAGCGGGAGGCTACAATGAGCAGTACTTC.